These T cell receptor beta chains were read from a single sample in a study of monozygotic twins with inflammatory bowel disease. Using the 5' RACE reads, TCRdb records one entry per CDR3 protein without DNA. In all, the sample yields fewer than 550,000 distinct CDR3 sequences. The sample comprised blood. All receptors derive from a human donor with ulcerative colitis or Crohn's disease, or a healthy co-twin of an affected twin (not recorded which). The CDR3 runs from the conserved cysteine through the conserved F or W. The order of the fields is CDR3 protein, J gene, V gene.

cdr3_aa: CASTPGTGGYEQYF
j_call: TRBJ2-7
v_call: TRBV6-1

cdr3_aa: CASSQDGGAGTYEQYF
j_call: TRBJ2-7
v_call: TRBV3-1

cdr3_aa: CASSLLAGFQETQYF
j_call: TRBJ2-5
v_call: TRBV7-2

cdr3_aa: CSVETFRDNEQFF
j_call: TRBJ2-1
v_call: TRBV29-1

cdr3_aa: CASNGGNYGYTF
j_call: TRBJ1-2
v_call: TRBV10-3

cdr3_aa: CASSPGAAGGETGEQFF
j_call: TRBJ2-1
v_call: TRBV23-1

cdr3_aa: CASRSGLAGNTGELFF
j_call: TRBJ2-2
v_call: TRBV7-2

cdr3_aa: CASSNTRGGAIDEQFF
j_call: TRBJ2-1
v_call: TRBV5-6

cdr3_aa: CASTRTGRGYTF
j_call: TRBJ1-2
v_call: TRBV16

cdr3_aa: CASSLEQRYEQYF
j_call: TRBJ2-7
v_call: TRBV11-2

cdr3_aa: CSARGRSGPDTQYF
j_call: TRBJ2-3
v_call: TRBV20-1

cdr3_aa: CASVGRLTDTQYF
j_call: TRBJ2-3
v_call: TRBV6-5

cdr3_aa: CASSRSLAGHRRSHLNTEAFF
j_call: TRBJ1-1
v_call: TRBV6-1

cdr3_aa: CASSPGFGSVRTQYF
j_call: TRBJ2-5
v_call: TRBV7-8

cdr3_aa: CAISGPGQGVGYTF
j_call: TRBJ1-2
v_call: TRBV10-3

cdr3_aa: CSVSGGRVTGELFF
j_call: TRBJ2-2
v_call: TRBV20-1

cdr3_aa: CSVGSGRGEQYF
j_call: TRBJ2-7
v_call: TRBV29-1

cdr3_aa: CASAKGPPYNEQFF
j_call: TRBJ2-1
v_call: TRBV12-5

cdr3_aa: CASSRGRGAKNIQYF
j_call: TRBJ2-4
v_call: TRBV5-1

cdr3_aa: CASNLGYQPQHF
j_call: TRBJ1-5
v_call: TRBV28

cdr3_aa: CASSLSGAYGANVLTF
j_call: TRBJ2-6
v_call: TRBV28

cdr3_aa: CASSASRGPQPQHF
j_call: TRBJ1-5
v_call: TRBV2

cdr3_aa: CSARGGPLEAFF
j_call: TRBJ1-1
v_call: TRBV20-1

cdr3_aa: CASSPTSSGANVLTF
j_call: TRBJ2-6
v_call: TRBV27

cdr3_aa: CASSFLTGSEAFF
j_call: TRBJ1-1
v_call: TRBV7-9

cdr3_aa: CASSLDRTGELFF
j_call: TRBJ2-2
v_call: TRBV18

cdr3_aa: CASSVAVWRGGTDTQYF
j_call: TRBJ2-3
v_call: TRBV9

cdr3_aa: CASSPLGTSKETQYF
j_call: TRBJ2-5
v_call: TRBV18

cdr3_aa: CASSPAGNYGYTF
j_call: TRBJ1-2
v_call: TRBV5-6

cdr3_aa: CASSPLPSQLKNTEAFF
j_call: TRBJ1-1
v_call: TRBV9

cdr3_aa: CASSTLGQTGEQFF
j_call: TRBJ2-1
v_call: TRBV19

cdr3_aa: CASSVSSGGGFTEAFF
j_call: TRBJ1-1
v_call: TRBV9

cdr3_aa: CASSLDPRDRRLGETQYF
j_call: TRBJ2-5
v_call: TRBV2

cdr3_aa: CASSLGTGLTEAFF
j_call: TRBJ1-1
v_call: TRBV7-2

cdr3_aa: CASSLTGQGTAQYF
j_call: TRBJ2-5
v_call: TRBV11-2

cdr3_aa: CASSSWTGKRTYEQYF
j_call: TRBJ2-7
v_call: TRBV7-2

cdr3_aa: CASSPGARGDQETQYF
j_call: TRBJ2-5
v_call: TRBV5-1

cdr3_aa: CASSSPLPRQGSSYNEQFF
j_call: TRBJ2-1
v_call: TRBV5-4

cdr3_aa: CATSDQKPMNTEAFF
j_call: TRBJ1-1
v_call: TRBV28

cdr3_aa: CAWMALNEQFF
j_call: TRBJ2-1
v_call: TRBV30

cdr3_aa: CAISTSGTSNSEAFF
j_call: TRBJ1-1
v_call: TRBV10-3

cdr3_aa: CASSHSITPGPYTDTQYF
j_call: TRBJ2-3
v_call: TRBV4-3

cdr3_aa: CASSTLRLNTEAFF
j_call: TRBJ1-1
v_call: TRBV27

cdr3_aa: CASSPPRITYEQYF
j_call: TRBJ2-7
v_call: TRBV28

cdr3_aa: CATSAPLRGKSYNEQFF
j_call: TRBJ2-1
v_call: TRBV24-1

cdr3_aa: CSATGQGGTEAFF
j_call: TRBJ1-1
v_call: TRBV20-1

cdr3_aa: CASSRDISYEQYF
j_call: TRBJ2-7
v_call: TRBV7-8

cdr3_aa: CASSLGGRADQPQHF
j_call: TRBJ1-5
v_call: TRBV7-8

cdr3_aa: CASSASGLAAPLEAQYF
j_call: TRBJ2-5
v_call: TRBV11-2

cdr3_aa: CASTPRRTTEAFF
j_call: TRBJ1-1
v_call: TRBV6-5